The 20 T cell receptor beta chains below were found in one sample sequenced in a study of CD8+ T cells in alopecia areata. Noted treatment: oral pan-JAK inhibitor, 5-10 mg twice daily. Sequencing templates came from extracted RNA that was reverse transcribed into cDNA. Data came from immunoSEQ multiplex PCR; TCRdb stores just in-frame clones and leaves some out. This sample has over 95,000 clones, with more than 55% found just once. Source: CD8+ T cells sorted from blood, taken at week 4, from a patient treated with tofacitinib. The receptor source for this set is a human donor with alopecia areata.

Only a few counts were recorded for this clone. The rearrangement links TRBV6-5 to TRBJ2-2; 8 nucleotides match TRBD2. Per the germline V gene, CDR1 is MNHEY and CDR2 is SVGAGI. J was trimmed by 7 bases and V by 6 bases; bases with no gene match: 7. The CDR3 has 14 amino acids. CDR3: CASRLTSEIGELFF. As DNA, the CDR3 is TGTGCCAGCAGGCTGACTAGCGAGATCGGGGAGCTGTTTTTT.

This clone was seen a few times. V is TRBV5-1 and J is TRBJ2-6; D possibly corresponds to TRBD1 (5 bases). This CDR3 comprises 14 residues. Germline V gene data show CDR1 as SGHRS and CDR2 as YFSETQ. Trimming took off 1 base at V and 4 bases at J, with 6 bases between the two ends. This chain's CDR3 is CASSLRTGANVLTF. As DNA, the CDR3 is TGCGCCAGCAGCTTGAGGACAGGGGCCAACGTCCTGACTTTC.

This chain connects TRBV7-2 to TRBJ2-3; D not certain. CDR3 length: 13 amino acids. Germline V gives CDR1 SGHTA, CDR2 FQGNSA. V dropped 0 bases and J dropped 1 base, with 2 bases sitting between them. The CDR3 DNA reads TGTGCCAGCAGCTTAGCCCGCACAGATACGCAGTATTTT. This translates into CASSLARTDTQYF. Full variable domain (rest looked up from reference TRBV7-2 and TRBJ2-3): GAGVSQSPSNKVTEKGKDVELRCDPISGHTALYWYRQSLGQGLEFLIYFQGNSAPDKSGLPSDRFSAERTGGSVSTLTIQRTQQEDSAVYLCASSLARTDTQYFGPGTRLTVL.

In DNA, the CDR3 is TGTGCCAGCAGTCCCCTCGGGGTCCAGGTCCCCGGAGATACGCAGTATTTT. It codes for CASSPLGVQVPGDTQYF. This chain links TRBV27 with TRBJ2-3, with D perhaps TRBD2 (5 bases). Looked up from germline, CDR1 is MNHEY and CDR2 is SMNVEV (reference sequence). The CDR3 contains 17 residues. V was trimmed by 5 bases and J by 5 bases, leaving 23 bases between them.

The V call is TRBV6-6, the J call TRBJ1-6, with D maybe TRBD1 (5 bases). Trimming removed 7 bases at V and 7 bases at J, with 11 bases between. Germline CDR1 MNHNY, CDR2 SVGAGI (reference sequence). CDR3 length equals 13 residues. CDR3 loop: CASIQGTNSPLHF. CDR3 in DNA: TGTGCCAGCATTCAGGGTACGAATTCACCCCTCCACTTT.

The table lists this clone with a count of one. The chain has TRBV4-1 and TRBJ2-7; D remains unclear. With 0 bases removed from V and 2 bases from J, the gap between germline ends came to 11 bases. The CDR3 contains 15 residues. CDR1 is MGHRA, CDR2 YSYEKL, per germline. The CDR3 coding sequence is TGCGCCAGCAGCCAAGATCGCCTACCGGCCTACGAGCAGTACTTC. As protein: CASSQDRLPAYEQYF.

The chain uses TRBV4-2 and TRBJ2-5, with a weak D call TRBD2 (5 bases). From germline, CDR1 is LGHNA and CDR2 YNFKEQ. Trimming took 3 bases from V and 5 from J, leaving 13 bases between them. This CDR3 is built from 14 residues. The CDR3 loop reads CASSQSPSRETQYF. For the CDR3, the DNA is TGTGCCAGCAGCCAGTCCCCTAGCAGGGAGACCCAGTACTTC.

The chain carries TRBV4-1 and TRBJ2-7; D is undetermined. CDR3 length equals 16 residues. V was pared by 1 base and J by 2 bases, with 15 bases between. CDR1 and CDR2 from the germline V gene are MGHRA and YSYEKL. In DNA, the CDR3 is TGCGCCAGCAGCCAAGTGTCACAGCTACCTACCTACGAGCAGTACTTC. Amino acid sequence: CASSQVSQLPTYEQYF.

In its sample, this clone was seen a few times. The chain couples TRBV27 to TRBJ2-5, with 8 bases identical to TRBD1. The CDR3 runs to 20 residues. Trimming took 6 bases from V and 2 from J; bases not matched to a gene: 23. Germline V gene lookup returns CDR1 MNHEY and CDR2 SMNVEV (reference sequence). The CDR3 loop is CASSPTSRGLQTRQQETQYF. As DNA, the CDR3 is TGTGCCAGCAGCCCGACGAGCAGGGGGCTTCAGACAAGACAACAAGAGACCCAGTACTTC.

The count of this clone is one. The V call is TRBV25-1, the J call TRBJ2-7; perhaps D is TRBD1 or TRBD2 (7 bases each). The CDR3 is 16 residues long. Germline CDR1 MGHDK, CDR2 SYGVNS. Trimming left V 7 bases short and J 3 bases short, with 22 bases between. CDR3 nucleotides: TGTGCCAGCACCTCAGGGGGGGCCTACGGGGACTACGAGCAGTACTTC. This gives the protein CASTSGGAYGDYEQYF.

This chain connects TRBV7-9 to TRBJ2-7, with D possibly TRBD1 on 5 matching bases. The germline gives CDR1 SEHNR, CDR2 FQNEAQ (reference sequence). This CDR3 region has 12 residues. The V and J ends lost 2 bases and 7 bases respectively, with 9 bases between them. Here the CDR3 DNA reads TGTGCCAGCAGCTTACTGACAGAAGAGCAGTACTTC. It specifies CASSLLTEEQYF.

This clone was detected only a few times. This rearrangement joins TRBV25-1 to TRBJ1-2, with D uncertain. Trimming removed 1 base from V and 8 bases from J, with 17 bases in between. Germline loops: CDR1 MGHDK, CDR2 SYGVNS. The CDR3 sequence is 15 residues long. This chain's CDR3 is CASSEWENPLTGYTF. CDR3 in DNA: TGTGCCAGCAGTGAATGGGAAAACCCGCTGACGGGCTACACCTTC.

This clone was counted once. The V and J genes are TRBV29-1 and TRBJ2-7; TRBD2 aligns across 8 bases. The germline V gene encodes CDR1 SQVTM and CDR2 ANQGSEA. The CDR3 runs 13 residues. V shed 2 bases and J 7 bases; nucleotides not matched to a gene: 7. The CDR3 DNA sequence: TGCAGCGTTGAACGGGGGGGTACCGAGGAGCAGTACTTC. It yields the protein CSVERGGTEEQYF.

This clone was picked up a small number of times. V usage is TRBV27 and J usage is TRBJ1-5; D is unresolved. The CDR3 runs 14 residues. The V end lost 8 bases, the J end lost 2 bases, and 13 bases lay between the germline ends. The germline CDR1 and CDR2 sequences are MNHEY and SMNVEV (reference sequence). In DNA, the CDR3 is TGTGCCAGCGGGGAATGGCAGGGCAATCAGCCCCAGCATTTT. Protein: CASGEWQGNQPQHF.

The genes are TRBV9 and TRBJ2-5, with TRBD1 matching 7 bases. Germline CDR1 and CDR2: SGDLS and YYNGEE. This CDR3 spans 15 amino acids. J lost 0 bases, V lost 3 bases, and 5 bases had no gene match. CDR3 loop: CASSAGQAYQETQYF. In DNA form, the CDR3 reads TGTGCCAGCAGCGCCGGACAGGCCTACCAAGAGACCCAGTACTTC.

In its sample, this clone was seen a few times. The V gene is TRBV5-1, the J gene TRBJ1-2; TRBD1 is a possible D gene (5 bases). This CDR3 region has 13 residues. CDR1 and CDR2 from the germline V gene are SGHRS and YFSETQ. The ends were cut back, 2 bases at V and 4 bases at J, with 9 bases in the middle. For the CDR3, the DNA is TGCGCCAGCAGCTTCGGGGCAGCCTATGGCTACACCTTC. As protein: CASSFGAAYGYTF. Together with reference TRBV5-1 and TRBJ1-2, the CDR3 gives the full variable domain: KAGVTQTPRYLIKTRGQQVTLSCSPISGHRSVSWYQQTPGQGLQFLFEYFSETQRNKGNFPGRFSGRQFSNSRSEMNVSTLELGDSALYLCASSFGAAYGYTFGSGTRLTVV.

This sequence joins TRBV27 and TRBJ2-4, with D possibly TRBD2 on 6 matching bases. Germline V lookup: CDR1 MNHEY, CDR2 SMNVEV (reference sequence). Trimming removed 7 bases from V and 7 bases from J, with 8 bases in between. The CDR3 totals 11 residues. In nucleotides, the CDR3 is TGTGCCAGCACTGGGGGGAACATTCAGTACTTC. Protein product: CASTGGNIQYF.

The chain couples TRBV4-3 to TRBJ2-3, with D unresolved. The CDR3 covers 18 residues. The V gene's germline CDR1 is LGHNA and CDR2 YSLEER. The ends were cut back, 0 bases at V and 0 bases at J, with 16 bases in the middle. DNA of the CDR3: TGCGCCAGCAGCCAAGACTCAACTCATTTAGGGAGCACAGATACGCAGTATTTT. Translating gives CASSQDSTHLGSTDTQYF.

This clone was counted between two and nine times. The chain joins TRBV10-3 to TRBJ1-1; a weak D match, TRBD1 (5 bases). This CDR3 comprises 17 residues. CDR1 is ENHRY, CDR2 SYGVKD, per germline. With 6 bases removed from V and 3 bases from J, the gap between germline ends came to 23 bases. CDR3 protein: CAIRTIARGPGDTEAFF. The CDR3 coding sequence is TGTGCCATCAGGACAATAGCCCGGGGCCCCGGGGACACTGAAGCTTTCTTT.

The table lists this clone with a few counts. The CDR3 DNA reads TGTGCCAGCTCCTGGGGAGCCGGGACCGGGGAGCTGTTTTTT. Amino acids: CASSWGAGTGELFF. This sequence joins TRBV6-5 and TRBJ2-2; D is possibly TRBD2 (5 bases). Trimming left V 8 bases short and J 5 bases short, with 15 bases between. Germline V gene lookup returns CDR1 MNHEY and CDR2 SVGAGI. The CDR3 is 14 residues long.